This record looks at one T cell receptor beta chain sequence and its context. The CDR3 covers 14 residues. CDR1 SGHAT and CDR2 FQNNGV come from the germline V gene. V lost 0 bases and J lost 7; bases outside the gene matches: 3. This sample is drawn from a study of T cell responses to AZD1222 COVID-19 vaccine. Here immunoSEQ multiplex PCR was the method, and the copy in TCRdb shows in-frame clones only, minus some. Of nearly 110,000 clones listed, 80% to 95% are singletons. The TCR originated in an adult who received the AZD1222 COVID-19 vaccine. Sequenced material: peripheral blood, taken 28 days after the second AZD1222 dose. The gene calls are TRBV11-2 and TRBJ1-5; TRBD1 agrees at 7 bases. CDR3 protein: CASSLETGRQPQHF. In DNA, the CDR3 is TGTGCCAGCAGCTTAGAGACAGGGCGACAGCCCCAGCATTTT.